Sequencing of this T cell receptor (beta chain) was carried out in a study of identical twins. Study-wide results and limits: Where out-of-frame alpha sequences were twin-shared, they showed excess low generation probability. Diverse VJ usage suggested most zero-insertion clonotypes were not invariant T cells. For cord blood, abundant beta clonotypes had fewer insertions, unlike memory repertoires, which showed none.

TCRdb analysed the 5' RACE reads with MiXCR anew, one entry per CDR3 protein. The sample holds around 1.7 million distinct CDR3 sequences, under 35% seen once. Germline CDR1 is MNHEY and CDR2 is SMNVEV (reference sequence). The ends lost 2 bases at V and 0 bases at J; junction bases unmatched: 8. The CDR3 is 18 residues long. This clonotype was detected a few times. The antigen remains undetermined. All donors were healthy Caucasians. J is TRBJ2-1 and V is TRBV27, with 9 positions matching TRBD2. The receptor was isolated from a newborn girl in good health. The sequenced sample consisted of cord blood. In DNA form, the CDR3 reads TGTGCCAGCAGTTTAAGGAGTAGCGGGAGTATCTCCTACAATGAGCAGTTCTTC. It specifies CASSLRSSGSISYNEQFF.